What follows are 16 T cell receptor beta chains derived from one specimen sequenced in a study of blood T cell repertoires in COVID-19. The method was immunoSEQ multiplex PCR; TCRdb's version includes in-frame clones alone and lacks a portion of them. The sample has about 390,000 clones, approximately 87% seen once. Sequenced sample: PBMCs or T cells enriched from blood (not recorded which). The receptors were sampled from a woman between 45 and 60 years old who had recovered from COVID-19.

The sample holds one count of this clone. V usage is TRBV4-3 and J usage is TRBJ2-1; 9 nucleotides match TRBD2. CDR3 size: 19 residues. J was trimmed by 0 bases and V by 0 bases; bases with no gene match: 9. Germline lookup yields CDR1 LGHNA and CDR2 YSLEER. CDR3 in DNA: TGCGCCAGCAGCCAAGAGGGGGGACTAGCCCCCCTCTCCTACAATGAGCAGTTCTTC. This sequence encodes CASSQEGGLAPLSYNEQFF.

The chain uses TRBV3-1 (or the pseudogene TRBV3-2) and TRBJ2-2, with a possible D match to TRBD2 (6 bases). The CDR3 loop spans 15 amino acids. Germline CDR1 and CDR2: LGHDT and YNNKEL (reference sequence). Trimming removed 2 bases at V and 6 bases at J, with 13 bases between. The CDR3 here is CASSQWGGAAGELFF. DNA of the CDR3: TGTGCCAGCAGCCAATGGGGCGGGGCCGCCGGGGAGCTGTTTTTT.

The gene calls are TRBV19 and TRBJ1-5; tentatively, D is TRBD1 (6 bases). This CDR3 is built from 15 residues. V was cut by 5 bases and J by 0 bases, with 11 bases left in between. CDR1 is LNHDA, CDR2 SQIVND, per germline (reference sequence). The CDR3 region has the DNA TGTGCCAGTAGTTCGGACAGATATAGCAATCAGCCCCAGCATTTT. Its protein is CASSSDRYSNQPQHF.

This clone appeared once. The chain's CDR3 is CASGLGTYHNEQFF. Here the CDR3 DNA reads TGTGCTAGTGGTTTGGGGACATACCACAATGAGCAGTTCTTC. The chain couples TRBV12-5 to TRBJ2-1; the D gene is possibly TRBD1 (5 bases). Trimming shortened V by 1 base and J by 5 bases, and 9 bases separated the two germline ends. CDR1 is LGHNT and CDR2 is FRNRAP in the germline V gene. The CDR3 consists of 14 residues.

This chain links TRBV19 with TRBJ1-6, with 11 bases fitting TRBD1. CDR1 and CDR2 (germline): LNHDA, SQIVND (reference sequence). Trimming cost V 4 bases and J 2 bases; bases outside gene matches: 7. The CDR3 has 18 residues. CDR3 region: CASSTSRTGGAYNSPLHF. CDR3 nucleotide sequence: TGTGCCAGTAGTACCTCCCGGACAGGGGGCGCCTATAATTCACCCCTCCACTTT.

Concerning this clone: An end of the junction differs from the germline gene, which may be a read error. This chain connects TRBV2 to TRBJ1-2; TRBD1 agrees at 7 bases. Germline loops: CDR1 SNHLY, CDR2 FYNNEI. The CDR3 sequence is 14 residues long. CDR3 nucleotides: TGTGCCAGCAGCGAAGCAGGGACAGCCTATGGCTACACCTTC. Its translation: CASSEAGTAYGYTF.

This chain connects TRBV6-2 or TRBV6-3 to TRBJ1-1; TRBD1 matches 8 bases. Trimming took 0 bases from V and 1 from J; bases not matched to a gene: 1. Looked up from germline, CDR1 is MNHEY and CDR2 is SVGEGT. This CDR3 is built from 15 residues. In DNA, the CDR3 is TGTGCCAGCAGTTACTCGGGACAGGCGAACACTGAAGCTTTCTTT. Translating gives CASSYSGQANTEAFF.

V and J are TRBV2 and TRBJ1-2; 9 bases fit TRBD1. The CDR3 length is 14 residues. CDR1 is SNHLY, CDR2 FYNNEI, per germline. The trim removed 5 bases at V and 4 bases at J, leaving 5 bases unmatched. In nucleotides, the CDR3 is TGTGCCAGCAGTACGGGACAGGGCTTCTATGGCTACACCTTC. Translation: CASSTGQGFYGYTF.

J is TRBJ1-5 and V is TRBV7-8; possible D gene TRBD1, 5 bases. Germline CDR1 and CDR2: SGHVS and FQNEAQ. Trimming stripped 5 bases from V and 1 base from J, with 12 bases between. The CDR3 runs 15 residues. The CDR3, as DNA: TGTGCCAGCAGCCCAAGTCGGACAAGCAATCAGCCCCAGCATTTT. This codes for CASSPSRTSNQPQHF.

V usage is TRBV5-1 and J usage is TRBJ1-1; D unresolved. Germline V CDR1 and CDR2: SGHRS, YFSETQ. This CDR3 is built from 15 residues. Trimming removed 4 bases at V and 0 bases at J, with 13 bases between. CDR3 DNA: TGCGCCAGCAGCCCAACAGCGGGGATGAACACTGAAGCTTTCTTT. Translation: CASSPTAGMNTEAFF.

This chain uses TRBV4-2 with TRBJ1-1; possibly TRBD1 for D (5 bases). The CDR3 length is 16 residues. Trimming shortened V by 1 base and J by 0 bases, and 12 bases separated the two germline ends. Germline CDR1 and CDR2: LGHNA and YNFKEQ. The CDR3 DNA is TGTGCCAGCAGCCAAGCTAGGGGACTCCTGAACACTGAAGCTTTCTTT. As protein: CASSQARGLLNTEAFF.

This clone was recorded once. The CDR3: CASSSRTQETQYF. DNA for the CDR3: TGTGCCAGCAGCTCTCGGACTCAAGAGACCCAGTACTTC. This chain connects TRBV7-9 to TRBJ2-5, with a weak D call TRBD2 (5 bases). CDR3 length: 13 residues. Trimming stripped 4 bases from V and 2 bases from J, with 8 bases between. Germline V CDR1 and CDR2: SEHNR, FQNEAQ (reference sequence). Drawing the rest from reference TRBV7-9 and TRBJ2-5, the complete variable domain is DTGVSQNPRHKITKRGQNVTFRCDPISEHNRLYWYRQTLGQGPEFLTYFQNEAQLEKSRLLSDRFSAERPKGSFSTLEIQRTEQGDSAMYLCASSSRTQETQYFGPGTRLLVL.

The V gene is TRBV19, the J gene TRBJ1-5, with no clear D. The CDR3 spans 17 residues. Per the germline V gene, CDR1 is LNHDA and CDR2 is SQIVND (reference sequence). The ends were cut back, 4 bases at V and 0 bases at J, with 16 bases in the middle. In DNA, the CDR3 is TGTGCCAGTAGTACTAACGGCGGAAGAAATAGCAATCAGCCCCAGCATTTT. The encoded protein is CASSTNGGRNSNQPQHF.

CDR3 sequence: CASSHTQRAVGNTEAFF. The CDR3 DNA follows: TGTGCCAGCAGCCACACACAGAGGGCGGTTGGGAACACTGAAGCTTTCTTT. The V gene is TRBV4-2, the J gene TRBJ1-1, with D hard to call. V lost 3 bases and J lost 1, with 18 bases in between. CDR1 LGHNA and CDR2 YNFKEQ come from the germline V gene. The CDR3 sequence is 17 residues long.

This sequence joins TRBV7-9 and TRBJ1-6; no reliable D call. CDR1 and CDR2 from the germline V gene are SEHNR and FQNEAQ (reference sequence). V shed 5 bases and J shed 5 bases, with 16 bases lying between them. This CDR3 comprises 16 residues. CDR3 coding DNA: TGTGCCAGCAGCCGCCTCGAGACGGGAAATAATTCACCCCTCCACTTT. As protein: CASSRLETGNNSPLHF.

The V gene is TRBV5-1, the J gene TRBJ2-5; the D is unclear. This CDR3 region has 14 residues. The germline gives CDR1 SGHRS, CDR2 YFSETQ. V was cut by 0 bases and J by 3 bases, with 9 bases left in between. The CDR3 region has the DNA TGCGCCAGCAGCTTGGTGGGCAGTAAAGAGACCCAGTACTTC. Protein sequence: CASSLVGSKETQYF.